A selection of T cell receptor beta chains follows, all from one sample in a study of blood T cell repertoires in COVID-19. Here immunoSEQ multiplex PCR was the method, and the copy in TCRdb shows in-frame clones only, minus some. The sample has some 60,000 clones, about 84% seen once. The sequenced sample was peripheral blood. The source is a man aged 55-75 years with acute or convalescent COVID-19. Both conserved end residues are part of each CDR3. A D gene is named only where the DNA matches it firmly. Some rows have no size entry. The others give once, few or many, or a class for an expanded clone.

v_gene,j_gene,len,d_gene,abundance,CDR3aa,CDR3nt
TRBV5-1,TRBJ2-7,14,-,few,CASSLEGAGYEQYF,TGCGCCAGCAGCTTGGAAGGGGCGGGGTACGAGCAGTACTTC
TRBV9,TRBJ2-1,17,TRBD2,once,CASSALAGGLSGNEQFF,TGTGCCAGCAGCGCCCTCGCGGGGGGGCTCTCTGGCAATGAGCAGTTCTTC
TRBV2,TRBJ1-6,15,TRBD1,-,CASRMEGQGTSPLHF,TGTGCCAGCCGTATGGAGGGACAGGGCACTTCACCCCTCCACTTT
TRBV7-6,TRBJ2-3,15,TRBD1,-,CASSLGTGRTDTQYF,TGTGCCAGCAGCTTAGGGACAGGGCGCACAGATACGCAGTATTTT
TRBV12-2,TRBJ2-3,15,-,once,CASRLGWGGLDTQYF,TGTGCAAGTCGCTTAGGTTGGGGGGGCCTCGATACGCAGTATTTT
TRBV27,TRBJ1-2,16,-,once,CASSKSWGGRNYGYTF,TGTGCCAGCAGCAAGTCCTGGGGGGGGCGTAACTATGGCTACACCTTC
TRBV2,TRBJ2-5,14,TRBD2,few,CASRPGLAQETQYF,TGTGCCAGCAGGCCCGGACTAGCCCAAGAGACCCAGTACTTC
TRBV5-8,TRBJ2-7,14,-,-,CASSLYRSSYEQYF,TGTGCCAGCAGCTTGTACAGATCCTCCTACGAGCAGTACTTC
TRBV2,TRBJ2-7,12,TRBD2,-,CASSPTSVEQYF,TGTGCCAGCAGTCCGACTAGCGTCGAGCAGTACTTC
TRBV4-1,TRBJ1-3,15,-,-,CASSQDRNSGNTIYF,TGCGCCAGCAGCCAAGACAGGAACTCTGGAAACACCATATATTTT
TRBV6-1,TRBJ1-4,14,-,-,CASSEQEGSIRLFF,TGTGCCAGCAGTGAACAGGAGGGGTCTATTAGACTGTTTTTT
TRBV2,TRBJ2-3,12,TRBD2,-,CAGGVDTDTQYF,TGTGCCGGGGGGGTGGACACAGATACGCAGTATTTT
TRBV11-2,TRBJ1-1,13,-,-,CASSRTQNTEAFF,TGTGCCAGCAGCCGAACACAGAACACTGAAGCTTTCTTT
TRBV7-9,TRBJ1-1,13,-,-,CASIQFGETEAFF,TGTGCCAGCATCCAGTTCGGGGAGACTGAAGCTTTCTTT
TRBV6-1,TRBJ2-1,15,TRBD2,once,CASSEASGGYNEQFF,TGTGCCAGCAGTGAAGCTAGCGGGGGGTACAATGAGCAGTTCTTC
TRBV6-2/TRBV6-3,TRBJ2-6,16,-,-,CASSYSGGGGANVLTF,TGTGCCAGCAGTTACTCGGGGGGAGGAGGGGCCAACGTCCTGACTTTC
TRBV7-3,TRBJ1-6,14,-,few,CASSLTGYNSPLHF,TGTGCCAGCAGCTTAACCGGGTATAATTCACCCCTCCACTTT
TRBV5-5,TRBJ2-3,18,TRBD2,-,CASSLRAGGNLRTDTQYF,TGTGCCAGCAGCTTAAGAGCGGGGGGCAACCTTCGCACAGATACGCAGTATTTT
TRBV28,TRBJ2-5,14,TRBD2,-,CASSSTSGGETQYF,TGTGCCAGCAGTTCAACTAGCGGGGGAGAGACCCAGTACTTC
TRBV6-5,TRBJ1-3,12,-,-,CASIWREVNIYF,TGTGCCAGCATTTGGAGGGAAGTAAACATATATTTT
TRBV21-1,TRBJ2-7,14,-,-,CASSKIGPGYEQYF,TGTGCCAGCAGCAAAATAGGACCGGGATACGAGCAGTACTTC
TRBV6-5,TRBJ1-2,14,-,-,CASRPVAGWDGYTF,TGTGCCAGCAGACCCGTGGCAGGTTGGGATGGCTACACCTTC
TRBV18,TRBJ2-1,15,TRBD2,-,CASSPNGGIYNEQFF,TGTGCCAGCTCACCAAACGGGGGGATATACAATGAGCAGTTCTTC
TRBV9,TRBJ2-1,16,TRBD2,-,CASSPGLAGGPNEQFF,TGTGCCAGCAGCCCAGGACTAGCGGGGGGGCCTAATGAGCAGTTCTTC
TRBV9,TRBJ2-1,15,TRBD2,-,CASSVDLAGRNEQFF,TGTGCCAGCAGCGTAGATCTAGCGGGGAGGAATGAGCAGTTCTTC
TRBV25-1,TRBJ1-1,15,TRBD1,-,CASRRAGTGGIEAFF,TGTGCCAGCAGGAGGGCCGGGACAGGGGGGATTGAAGCTTTCTTT
TRBV5-1,TRBJ1-1,15,TRBD1,-,CASKRGDSENTEAFF,TGCGCCAGCAAGCGCGGGGACAGCGAGAACACTGAAGCTTTCTTT
TRBV5-4,TRBJ1-5,14,-,few,CASSSDSDDQPQHF,TGTGCCAGCAGCTCAGACAGTGACGATCAGCCCCAGCATTTT
TRBV7-7,TRBJ2-2,15,-,-,CASSSSTAGTGELFF,TGTGCTAGCAGCTCGAGTACAGCCGGCACCGGGGAGCTGTTTTTT
TRBV4-1,TRBJ2-7,16,-,-,CASSQDREQGGYEQYF,TGCGCCAGCAGCCAAGATCGAGAGCAGGGGGGCTACGAGCAGTACTTC
TRBV19,TRBJ2-7,13,-,-,CASSLDSFYEQYF,TGTGCCAGTAGTTTGGACAGTTTCTACGAGCAGTACTTC
TRBV3-1/TRBV3-2,TRBJ2-1,15,TRBD2,-,CASGRWTSGDNEQFF,TGTGCCAGCGGGCGATGGACTAGCGGGGACAATGAGCAGTTCTTC
TRBV5-6,TRBJ1-2,12,-,few,CASSLAQGLYTF,TGTGCCAGCAGCTTGGCGCAGGGTCTCTACACCTTC
TRBV9,TRBJ1-1,14,-,many,CASSVTSAGAEAFF,TGTGCCAGCAGCGTAACCTCAGCAGGGGCTGAAGCTTTCTTT
TRBV9,TRBJ1-6,16,TRBD1,-,CASSVELGTGGVTLHF,TGTGCCAGCAGCGTAGAGTTGGGGACAGGGGGAGTAACCCTCCACTTT
TRBV7-3,TRBJ2-2,15,TRBD1,few,CASSAGTGFVGELFF,TGTGCCAGCAGCGCCGGGACAGGGTTCGTCGGGGAGCTGTTTTTT
TRBV3-1/TRBV3-2,TRBJ1-6,16,-,-,CASSQGPGGSYSPLHF,TGTGCCAGCAGCCAAGGTCCCGGGGGATCTTATTCACCCCTCCACTTT
TRBV2,TRBJ1-1,11,-,few,CASIVNTEAFF,TGTGCCAGCATAGTGAACACTGAAGCTTTCTTT
TRBV30,TRBJ2-3,19,TRBD2,-,CAWSVRTSGAWRASDTQYF,TGTGCCTGGAGTGTTAGGACTAGCGGGGCGTGGCGCGCTTCGGATACGCAGTATTTT
TRBV11-2,TRBJ2-7,13,TRBD2,once,CASSFRGGYEQYF,TGTGCCAGCAGCTTCCGGGGGGGATACGAGCAGTACTTC
TRBV9,TRBJ2-5,15,TRBD1,-,CASSAQDRALGTQYF,TGTGCCAGCAGCGCCCAAGACAGGGCCCTTGGGACCCAGTACTTC
TRBV6-5,TRBJ2-7,15,-,-,CASSSDQGGSYEQYF,TGTGCCAGCAGTAGCGACCAGGGGGGCTCCTACGAGCAGTACTTC
TRBV5-6,TRBJ1-1,14,TRBD1,-,CASSKNRGRTEAFF,TGTGCCAGCAGCAAAAACAGGGGGCGGACTGAAGCTTTCTTT